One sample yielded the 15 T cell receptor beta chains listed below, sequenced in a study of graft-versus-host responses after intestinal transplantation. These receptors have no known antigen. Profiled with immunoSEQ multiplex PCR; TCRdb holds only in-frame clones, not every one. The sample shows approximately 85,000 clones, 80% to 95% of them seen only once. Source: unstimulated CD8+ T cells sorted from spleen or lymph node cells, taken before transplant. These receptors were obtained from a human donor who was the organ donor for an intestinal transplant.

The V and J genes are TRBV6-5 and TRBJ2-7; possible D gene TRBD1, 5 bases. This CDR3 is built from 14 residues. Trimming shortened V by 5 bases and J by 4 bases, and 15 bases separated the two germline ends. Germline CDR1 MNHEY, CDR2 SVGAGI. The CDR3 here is CASSEVTAGYEQYF. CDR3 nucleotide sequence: TGTGCCAGCAGTGAAGTAACGGCAGGGTACGAGCAGTACTTC.

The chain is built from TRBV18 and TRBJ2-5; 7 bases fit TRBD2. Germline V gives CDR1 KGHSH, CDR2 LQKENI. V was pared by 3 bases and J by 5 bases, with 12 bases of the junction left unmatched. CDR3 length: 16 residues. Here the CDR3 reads CASSPVGGPLQETQYF. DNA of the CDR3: TGTGCCAGCTCACCGGTGGGAGGGCCTCTCCAGGAGACCCAGTACTTC.

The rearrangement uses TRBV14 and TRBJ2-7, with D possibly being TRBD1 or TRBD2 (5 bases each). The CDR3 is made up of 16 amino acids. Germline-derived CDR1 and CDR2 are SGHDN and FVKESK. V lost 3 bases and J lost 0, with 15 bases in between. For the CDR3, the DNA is TGTGCCAGCAGCCACCTCGGGGCAGGGATCTCCTACGAGCAGTACTTC. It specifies CASSHLGAGISYEQYF.

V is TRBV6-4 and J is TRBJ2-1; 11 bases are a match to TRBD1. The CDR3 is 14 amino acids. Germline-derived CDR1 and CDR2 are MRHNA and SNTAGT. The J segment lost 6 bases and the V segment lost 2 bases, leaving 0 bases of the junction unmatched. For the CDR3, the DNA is TGTGCCAGCAGTGACGGGACAGGGGGCAATGAGCAGTTCTTC. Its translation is CASSDGTGGNEQFF.

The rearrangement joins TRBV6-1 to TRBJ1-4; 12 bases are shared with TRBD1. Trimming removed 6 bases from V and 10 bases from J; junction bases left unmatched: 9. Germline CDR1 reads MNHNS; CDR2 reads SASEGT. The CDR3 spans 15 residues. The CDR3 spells CASSPGQGAPGKLFF. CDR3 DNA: TGTGCCAGCAGCCCGGGACAGGGGGCGCCGGGAAAACTGTTTTTT.

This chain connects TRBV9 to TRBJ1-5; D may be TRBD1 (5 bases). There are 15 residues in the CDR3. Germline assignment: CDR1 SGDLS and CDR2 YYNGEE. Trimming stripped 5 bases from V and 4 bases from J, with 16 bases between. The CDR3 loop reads CASSTGGGSNQPQHF. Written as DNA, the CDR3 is TGTGCCAGCAGTACGGGGGGTGGAAGTAATCAGCCCCAGCATTTT. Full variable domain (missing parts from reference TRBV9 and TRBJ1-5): DSGVTQTPKHLITATGQRVTLRCSPRSGDLSVYWYQQSLDQGLQFLIQYYNGEERAKGNILERFSAQQFPDLHSELNLSSLELGDSALYFCASSTGGGSNQPQHFGDGTRLSIL.

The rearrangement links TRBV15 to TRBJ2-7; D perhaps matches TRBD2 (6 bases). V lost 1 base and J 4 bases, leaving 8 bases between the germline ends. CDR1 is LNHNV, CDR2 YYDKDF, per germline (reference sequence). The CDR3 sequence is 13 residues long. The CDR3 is CATSRVGGYEQYF. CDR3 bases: TGTGCCACCAGCAGAGTTGGGGGGTACGAGCAGTACTTC.

The CDR3 DNA is TGTGCCAGCAGCTTGCTGACTTCCTACGAGCAGTACTTC. Protein sequence: CASSLLTSYEQYF. The V gene is TRBV11-2, the J gene TRBJ2-7; D gene unclear. V was cut by 3 bases and J by 1 base, with 7 bases left in between. The CDR3 totals 13 residues. CDR1 and CDR2 from the germline V gene are SGHAT and FQNNGV. The full variable domain, with the rest looked up from reference TRBV11-2 and TRBJ2-7, is EAGVAQSPRYKIIEKRQSVAFWCNPISGHATLYWYQQILGQGPKLLIQFQNNGVVDDSQLPKDRFSAERLKGVDSTLKIQPAKLEDSAVYLCASSLLTSYEQYFGPGTRLTVT.

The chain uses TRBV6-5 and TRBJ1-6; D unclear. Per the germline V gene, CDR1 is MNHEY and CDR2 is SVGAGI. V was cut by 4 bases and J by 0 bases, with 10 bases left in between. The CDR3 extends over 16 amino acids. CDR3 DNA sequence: TGTGCCAGCAGTTGGGCGACGAGCTCCTATAATTCACCCCTCCACTTT. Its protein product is CASSWATSSYNSPLHF.

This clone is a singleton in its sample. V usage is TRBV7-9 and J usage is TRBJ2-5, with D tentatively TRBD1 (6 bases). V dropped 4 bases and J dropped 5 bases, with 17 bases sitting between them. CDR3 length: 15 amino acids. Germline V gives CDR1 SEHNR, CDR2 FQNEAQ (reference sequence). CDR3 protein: CASSSPGERWETQYF. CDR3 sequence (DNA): TGTGCCAGCAGCTCGCCAGGGGAGCGATGGGAGACCCAGTACTTC.

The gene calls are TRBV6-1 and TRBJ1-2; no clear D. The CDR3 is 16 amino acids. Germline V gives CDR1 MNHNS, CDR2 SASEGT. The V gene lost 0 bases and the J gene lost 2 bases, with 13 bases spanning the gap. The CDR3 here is CASSEALVGSNYGYTF. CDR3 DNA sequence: TGTGCCAGCAGTGAAGCGCTCGTGGGATCGAACTATGGCTACACCTTC.

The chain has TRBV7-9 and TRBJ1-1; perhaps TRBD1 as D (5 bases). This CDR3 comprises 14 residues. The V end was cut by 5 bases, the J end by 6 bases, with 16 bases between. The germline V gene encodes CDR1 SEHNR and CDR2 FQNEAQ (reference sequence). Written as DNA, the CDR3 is TGTGCCAGCAGCCTCCTCGGGTCGGGGGCTGAAGCTTTCTTT. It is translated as CASSLLGSGAEAFF.

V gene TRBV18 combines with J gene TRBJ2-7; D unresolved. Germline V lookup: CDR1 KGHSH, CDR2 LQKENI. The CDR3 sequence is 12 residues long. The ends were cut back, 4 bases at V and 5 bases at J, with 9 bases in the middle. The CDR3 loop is CASSHDWDEQYF. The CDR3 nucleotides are TGTGCCAGCTCACATGATTGGGACGAGCAGTACTTC.

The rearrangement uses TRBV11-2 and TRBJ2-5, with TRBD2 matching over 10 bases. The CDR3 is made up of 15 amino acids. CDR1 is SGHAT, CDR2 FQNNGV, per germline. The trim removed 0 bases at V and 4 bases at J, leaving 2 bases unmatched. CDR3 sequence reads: CASSLEASGRETQYF. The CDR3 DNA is TGTGCCAGCAGCTTAGAGGCTAGCGGGAGAGAGACCCAGTACTTC.

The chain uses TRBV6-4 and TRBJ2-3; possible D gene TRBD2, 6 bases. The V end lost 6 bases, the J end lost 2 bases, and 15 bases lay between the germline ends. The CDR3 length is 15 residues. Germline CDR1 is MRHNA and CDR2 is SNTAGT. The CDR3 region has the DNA TGTGCCAGCAGCGCTGGGACTGCCCCCACAGATACGCAGTATTTT. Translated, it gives CASSAGTAPTDTQYF.